The 6 T cell receptor beta chains below all came from one sample that was sequenced in a study of PD-1 blockade in classical Hodgkin lymphoma. Relapse after autologous stem cell transplantation occurred in every patient, and brentuximab vedotin exposure varied. This table comes from immunoSEQ multiplex PCR, and its TCRdb copy is limited to in-frame clones, with some not included. The data contain some 43,000 clones, around 86% of them singletons. Specimen: peripheral blood mononuclear cells (PBMCs), collected before the second cycle of nivolumab. The origin of the receptors is a human donor with classical Hodgkin lymphoma.

The sample holds a few counts of this clone. The CDR3 region is CASSLRTGGTGELFF. As DNA, the CDR3 is TGTGCCAGCAGTCTCCGGACAGGGGGCACCGGGGAGCTGTTTTTT. V gene TRBV27 combines with J gene TRBJ2-2; 10 bases are shared with TRBD1. Germline V gene sequence: CDR1 MNHEY, CDR2 SMNVEV (reference sequence). There are 15 residues in the CDR3. The trim removed 5 bases at V and 4 bases at J, leaving 4 bases unmatched.

The gene calls are TRBV27 and TRBJ1-2; no reliable D call. This CDR3 has 14 amino acids. V gave up 3 bases and J gave up 4 bases, with 12 bases separating them. CDR1 is MNHEY and CDR2 is SMNVEV in the germline V gene (reference sequence). The CDR3 DNA sequence: TGTGCCAGCAGTTTGCGGGCGCCGGCCTATGGCTACACCTTC. Its translation: CASSLRAPAYGYTF.

This clone has just a few counts. The chain combines TRBV6-4 with TRBJ2-3; 10 bases agree with TRBD2. With 4 bases clipped from V and 6 bases from J, the junction kept 4 bases outside the gene matches. The CDR3 is 14 residues long. Germline V gene sequence: CDR1 MRHNA, CDR2 SNTAGT. The CDR3: CASSAGLAADTQYF. The CDR3 nucleotides read TGTGCCAGCAGTGCAGGACTAGCGGCTGATACGCAGTATTTT.

This rearrangement joins TRBV18 to TRBJ2-1; D remains ambiguous. The V end was cut by 6 bases, the J end by 4 bases, with 19 bases between. This CDR3 contains 16 residues. Looked up from germline, CDR1 is KGHSH and CDR2 is LQKENI. The CDR3 bases are TGTGCCAGCTCCCCCTTGTCATCCAGAAAATACAATGAGCAGTTCTTC. It encodes CASSPLSSRKYNEQFF.

V is TRBV5-1 and J is TRBJ2-5; 9 bases map to TRBD1. V trimming: 0 bases; J trimming: 5 bases; junction bases outside the gene matches: 8. The CDR3 runs 16 residues. Germline lookup yields CDR1 SGHRS and CDR2 YFSETQ. For the CDR3, the DNA is TGCGCCAGCAGCTTGGTAACCGGGACAGGGTCCGAGACCCAGTACTTC. It encodes CASSLVTGTGSETQYF.

The V and J genes are TRBV14 and TRBJ2-5; 8 nucleotides agree with TRBD2. This CDR3 is built from 16 residues. CDR1 and CDR2 from the germline V gene are SGHDN and FVKESK. Trimming removed 0 bases from V and 3 bases from J; junction bases left unmatched: 6. The CDR3 DNA follows: TGTGCCAGCAGCCAAGATCAAGCGGGAGAGGAAGAGACCCAGTACTTC. Residues: CASSQDQAGEEETQYF.